Below, one T cell receptor beta chain is given with its context. Its matching antigen is unknown. Data came from immunoSEQ multiplex PCR; TCRdb stores just in-frame clones and leaves some out. In the table there are more than 75,000 clones, around nine tenths of which are singletons. The data are from a study of T cell responses to AZD1222 COVID-19 vaccine. Study-level findings and limits: Clonal diversity was possibly underestimated; the donors were predominantly white British and more often female. Among spike-specific TCRs, nearly half reportedly target unmutated variant regions.

In germline, CDR1 is SEHNR, CDR2 FQNEAQ (reference sequence). Trimming took off 4 bases at V and 8 bases at J, with 15 bases between the two ends. This CDR3 comprises 14 residues. Here the sequenced sample was peripheral blood, taken 28 days after the second AZD1222 dose. This clonotype was sampled from an adult who received the AZD1222 COVID-19 vaccine. The chain uses TRBV7-9 and TRBJ1-3; a possible D gene is TRBD1 (5 bases). In nucleotides, the CDR3 is TGTGCCAGCAGCTCCCCGGGACCACCAGACACCATATATTTT. Translation: CASSSPGPPDTIYF.